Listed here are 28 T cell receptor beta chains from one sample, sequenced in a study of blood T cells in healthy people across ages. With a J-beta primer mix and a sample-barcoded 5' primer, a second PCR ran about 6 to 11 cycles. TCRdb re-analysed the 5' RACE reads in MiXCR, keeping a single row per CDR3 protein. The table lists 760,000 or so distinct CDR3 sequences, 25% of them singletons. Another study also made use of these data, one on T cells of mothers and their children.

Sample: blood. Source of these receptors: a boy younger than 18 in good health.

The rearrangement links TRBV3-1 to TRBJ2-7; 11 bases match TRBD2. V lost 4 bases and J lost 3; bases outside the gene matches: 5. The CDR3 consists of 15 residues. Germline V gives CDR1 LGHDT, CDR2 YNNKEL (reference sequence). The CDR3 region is CASSPGLADIYEQYF. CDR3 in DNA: TGTGCCAGCAGCCCGGGACTAGCGGACATCTACGAGCAGTACTTC.

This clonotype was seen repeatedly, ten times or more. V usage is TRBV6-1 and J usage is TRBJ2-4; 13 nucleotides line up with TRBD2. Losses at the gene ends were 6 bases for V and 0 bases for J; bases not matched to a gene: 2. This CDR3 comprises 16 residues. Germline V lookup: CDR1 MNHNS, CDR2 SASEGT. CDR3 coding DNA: TGTGCCAGCAGGGGGACTAGCGGGGTAGCCAAAAACATTCAGTACTTC. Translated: CASRGTSGVAKNIQYF.

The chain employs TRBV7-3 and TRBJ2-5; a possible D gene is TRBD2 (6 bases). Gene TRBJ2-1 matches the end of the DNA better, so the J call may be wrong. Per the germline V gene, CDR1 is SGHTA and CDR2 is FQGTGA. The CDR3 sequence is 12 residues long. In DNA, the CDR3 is TGTGCCAGTATATCACTAGCCCACGGGCAGTTCTTC. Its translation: CASISLAHGQFF.

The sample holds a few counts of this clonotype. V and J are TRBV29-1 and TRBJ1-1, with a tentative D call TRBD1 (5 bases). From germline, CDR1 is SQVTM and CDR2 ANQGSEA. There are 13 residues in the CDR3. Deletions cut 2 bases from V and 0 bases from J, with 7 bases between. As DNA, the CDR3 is TGCAGCGTTGAAAAGGGGATGAACACTGAAGCTTTCTTT. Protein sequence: CSVEKGMNTEAFF.

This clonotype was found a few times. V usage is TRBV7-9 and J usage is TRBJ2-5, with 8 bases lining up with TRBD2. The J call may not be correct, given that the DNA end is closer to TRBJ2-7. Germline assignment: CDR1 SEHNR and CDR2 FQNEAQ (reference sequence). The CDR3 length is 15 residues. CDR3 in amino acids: CASSPIGGETYEQYF. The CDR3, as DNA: TGTGCCAGCAGCCCGATCGGGGGGGAGACCTACGAGCAGTACTTC.

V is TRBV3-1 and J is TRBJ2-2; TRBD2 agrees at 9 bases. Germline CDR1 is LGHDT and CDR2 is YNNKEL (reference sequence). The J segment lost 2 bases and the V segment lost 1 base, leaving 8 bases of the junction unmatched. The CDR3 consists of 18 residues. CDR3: CASSQVGAGGRNTGELFF. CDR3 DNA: TGTGCCAGCAGCCAAGTGGGCGCGGGAGGGCGAAACACCGGGGAGCTGTTTTTT.

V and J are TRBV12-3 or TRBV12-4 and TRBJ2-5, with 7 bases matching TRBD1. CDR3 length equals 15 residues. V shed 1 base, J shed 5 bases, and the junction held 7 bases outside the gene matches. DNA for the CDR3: TGTGCCAGCAGTTTAGGTTTGAGGGGGCCGGAGACCCAGTACTTC. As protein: CASSLGLRGPETQYF.

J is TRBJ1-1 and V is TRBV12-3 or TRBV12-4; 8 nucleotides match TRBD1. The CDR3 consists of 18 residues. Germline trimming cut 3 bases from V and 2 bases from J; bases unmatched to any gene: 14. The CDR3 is CASSFRAGGFVFNTEAFF. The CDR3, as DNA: TGTGCCAGCAGTTTTAGGGCAGGGGGCTTTGTTTTTAACACTGAAGCTTTCTTT.

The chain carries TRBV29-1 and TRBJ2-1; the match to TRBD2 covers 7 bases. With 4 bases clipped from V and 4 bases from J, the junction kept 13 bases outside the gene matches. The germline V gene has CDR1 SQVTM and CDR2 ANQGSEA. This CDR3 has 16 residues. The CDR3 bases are TGCAGCGTTGGGGCCCCGACGGGAGGATTATACAATGAGCAGTTCTTC. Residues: CSVGAPTGGLYNEQFF.

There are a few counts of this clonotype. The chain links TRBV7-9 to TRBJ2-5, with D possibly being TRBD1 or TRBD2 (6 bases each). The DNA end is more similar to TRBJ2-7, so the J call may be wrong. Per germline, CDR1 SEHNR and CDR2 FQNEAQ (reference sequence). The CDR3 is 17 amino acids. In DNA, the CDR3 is TGTGCCAGCAGCTCCCCCGGAGGGACACCCTCGGGCTACGAGCAGTACTTC. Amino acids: CASSSPGGTPSGYEQYF.

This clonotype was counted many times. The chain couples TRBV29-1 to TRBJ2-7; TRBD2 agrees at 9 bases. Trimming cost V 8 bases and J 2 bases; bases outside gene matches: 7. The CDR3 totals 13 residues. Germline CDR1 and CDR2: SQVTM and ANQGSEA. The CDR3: CSIYSGSAYEQYF. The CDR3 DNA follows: TGCAGCATATATAGCGGGAGCGCCTACGAGCAGTACTTC.

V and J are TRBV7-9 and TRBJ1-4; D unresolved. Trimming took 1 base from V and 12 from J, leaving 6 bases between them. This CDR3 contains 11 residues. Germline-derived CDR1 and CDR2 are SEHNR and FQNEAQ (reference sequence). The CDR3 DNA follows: TGTGCCAGCAGCTTAGATTCACAACTGTTTTTT. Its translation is CASSLDSQLFF.

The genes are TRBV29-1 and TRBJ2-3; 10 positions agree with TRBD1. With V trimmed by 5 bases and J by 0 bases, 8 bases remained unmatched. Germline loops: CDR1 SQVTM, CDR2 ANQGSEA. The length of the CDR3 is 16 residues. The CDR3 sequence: CSVILWTGGSTDTQYF. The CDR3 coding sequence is TGCAGCGTTATCCTCTGGACAGGGGGGAGCACAGATACGCAGTATTTT.

The CDR3, as DNA: TGTGCCAGCAGCTTAACGGGTTCTCGGCTAGTCCCACGGGAGACCCAGTACTTC. It specifies CASSLTGSRLVPRETQYF. The rearrangement links TRBV7-2 to TRBJ2-5; D gene unclear. Trimming took off 2 bases at V and 5 bases at J, with 24 bases between the two ends. Germline V CDR1 and CDR2: SGHTA, FQGNSA. The CDR3 contains 18 residues.

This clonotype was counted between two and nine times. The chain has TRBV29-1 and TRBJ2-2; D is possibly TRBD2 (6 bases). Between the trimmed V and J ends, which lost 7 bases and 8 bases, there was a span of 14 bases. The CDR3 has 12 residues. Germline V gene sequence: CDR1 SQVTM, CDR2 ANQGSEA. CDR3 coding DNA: TGCAGCGCCTTAGCGGCCCAGGGGGAGCTGTTTTTT. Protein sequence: CSALAAQGELFF.

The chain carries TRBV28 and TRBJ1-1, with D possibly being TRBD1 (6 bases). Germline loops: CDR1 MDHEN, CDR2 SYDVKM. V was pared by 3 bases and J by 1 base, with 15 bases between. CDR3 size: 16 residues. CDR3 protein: CASSFSPGGRNTEAFF. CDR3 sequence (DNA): TGTGCCAGCAGTTTCTCCCCCGGGGGGCGGAACACTGAAGCTTTCTTT.

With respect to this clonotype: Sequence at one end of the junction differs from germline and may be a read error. CDR3 DNA: TGCGCCAGCAGCGTCACAACGAAAAATGAGCAGTTCTTC. Encoded protein: CASSVTTKNEQFF. V gene TRBV13 combines with J gene TRBJ2-1; no definite D call. Germline V gives CDR1 PRHDT, CDR2 FYEKMQ (reference sequence). The CDR3 is made up of 13 amino acids.

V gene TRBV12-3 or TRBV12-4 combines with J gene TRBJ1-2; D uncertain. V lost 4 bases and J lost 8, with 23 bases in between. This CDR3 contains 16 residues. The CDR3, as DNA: TGTGCCAGCAGTTCATCCGACCGACAAAAGGGTGGAGGCTACACCTTC. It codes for CASSSSDRQKGGGYTF.

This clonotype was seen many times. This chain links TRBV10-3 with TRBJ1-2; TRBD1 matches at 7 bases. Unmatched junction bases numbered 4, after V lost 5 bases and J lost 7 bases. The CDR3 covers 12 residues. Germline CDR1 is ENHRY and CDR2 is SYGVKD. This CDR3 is CAISKTGSGYTF. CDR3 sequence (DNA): TGTGCCATCAGTAAGACAGGGAGTGGCTACACCTTC.

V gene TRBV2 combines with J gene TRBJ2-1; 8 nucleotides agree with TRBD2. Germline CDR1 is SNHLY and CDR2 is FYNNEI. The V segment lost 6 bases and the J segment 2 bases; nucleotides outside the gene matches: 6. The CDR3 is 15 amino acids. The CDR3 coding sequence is TGTGCCAGCAGGGATATAGCGGGACCCTACAATGAGCAGTTCTTC. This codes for CASRDIAGPYNEQFF.

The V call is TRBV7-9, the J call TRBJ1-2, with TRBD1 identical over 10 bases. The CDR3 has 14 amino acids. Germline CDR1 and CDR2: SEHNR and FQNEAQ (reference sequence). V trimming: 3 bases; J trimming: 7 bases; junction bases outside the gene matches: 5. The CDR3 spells CASSFDRGLGGYTF. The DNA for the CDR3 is TGTGCCAGCAGCTTCGACAGGGGGCTCGGTGGCTACACCTTC.

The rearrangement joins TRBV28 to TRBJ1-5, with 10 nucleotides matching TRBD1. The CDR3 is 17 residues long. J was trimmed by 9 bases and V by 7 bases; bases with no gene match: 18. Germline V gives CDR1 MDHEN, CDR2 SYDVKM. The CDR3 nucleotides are TGTGCCAGCAAAAGGACCGCGGGACAGGGGACCGTTTTGCCCCAGCATTTT. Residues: CASKRTAGQGTVLPQHF. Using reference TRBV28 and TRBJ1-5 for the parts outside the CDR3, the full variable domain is DVKVTQSSRYLVKRTGEKVFLECVQDMDHENMFWYRQDPGLGLRLIYFSYDVKMKEKGDIPEGYSVSREKKERFSLILESASTNQTSMYLCASKRTAGQGTVLPQHFGDGTRLSIL.

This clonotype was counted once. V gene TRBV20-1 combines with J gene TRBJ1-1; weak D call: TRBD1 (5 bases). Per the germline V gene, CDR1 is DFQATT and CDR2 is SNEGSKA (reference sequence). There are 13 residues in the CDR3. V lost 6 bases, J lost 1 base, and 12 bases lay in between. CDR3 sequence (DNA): TGCAGTGCCACAACCGGGGCGAACACTGAAGCTTTCTTT. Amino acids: CSATTGANTEAFF.

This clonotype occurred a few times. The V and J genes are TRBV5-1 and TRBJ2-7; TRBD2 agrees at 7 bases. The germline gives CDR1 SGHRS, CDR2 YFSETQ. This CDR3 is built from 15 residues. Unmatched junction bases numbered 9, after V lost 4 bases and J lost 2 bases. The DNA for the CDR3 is TGCGCCAGCAGCGCCGGGGGGTCCGACACCTACGAGCAGTACTTC. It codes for CASSAGGSDTYEQYF.

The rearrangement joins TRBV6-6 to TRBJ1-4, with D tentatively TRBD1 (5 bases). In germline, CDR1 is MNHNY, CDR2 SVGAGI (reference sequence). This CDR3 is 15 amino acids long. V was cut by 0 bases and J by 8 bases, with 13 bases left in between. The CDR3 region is CASSYSGGTREKLFF. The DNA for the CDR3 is TGTGCCAGCAGTTACTCGGGGGGGACCCGCGAAAAACTGTTTTTT.

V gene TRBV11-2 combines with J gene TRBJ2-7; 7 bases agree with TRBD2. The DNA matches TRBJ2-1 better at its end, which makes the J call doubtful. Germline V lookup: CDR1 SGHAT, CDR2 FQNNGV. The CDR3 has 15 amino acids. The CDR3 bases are TGTGCCAGCAGCTCGAACAGCGGGGTGTACAATGAGCAGTTCTTC. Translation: CASSSNSGVYNEQFF.

CDR3 sequence: CASSPRPWGPIHYEQYF. CDR3 DNA sequence: TGCGCCAGCAGCCCACGGCCGTGGGGGCCAATTCACTACGAGCAGTACTTC. The chain combines TRBV4-3 with TRBJ2-7; possible D gene TRBD1, 6 bases. This CDR3 region has 17 residues. V lost 4 bases and J 3 bases, leaving 22 bases between the germline ends. Germline V lookup: CDR1 LGHNA, CDR2 YSLEER.

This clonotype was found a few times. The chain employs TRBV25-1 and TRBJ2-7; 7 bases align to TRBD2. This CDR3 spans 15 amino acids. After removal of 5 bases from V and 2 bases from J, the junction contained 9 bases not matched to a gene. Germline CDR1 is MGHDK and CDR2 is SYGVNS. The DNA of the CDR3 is TGTGCCAGCAGTCCCGGCGGCGCGGGGGCCTACGAGCAGTACTTC. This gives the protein CASSPGGAGAYEQYF.